These 17 T cell receptor beta chains share one sample of origin, sequenced in a study of blood T cell repertoires in COVID-19. Profiled with immunoSEQ multiplex PCR; TCRdb holds only in-frame clones, not every one. The sample consists of 130,000 or so clones, over 80% of them appearing once. Sequenced material: PBMCs or T cells enriched from blood (not recorded which). These receptors were taken from a man aged 25 to 45 who had recovered from COVID-19.

V usage is TRBV2 and J usage is TRBJ1-2; 8 positions agree with TRBD1. This CDR3 comprises 12 residues. Per the germline V gene, CDR1 is SNHLY and CDR2 is FYNNEI. The V and J ends lost 4 bases and 6 bases, in that order; junction bases with no gene match: 1. This chain's CDR3 is CASSAGGDGYTF. The CDR3 bases are TGTGCCAGCAGTGCAGGGGGCGATGGCTACACCTTC.

V and J are TRBV10-2 and TRBJ2-5; 9 positions agree with TRBD2. This CDR3 spans 14 amino acids. V shed 6 bases and J 0 bases; nucleotides not matched to a gene: 2. Germline-derived CDR1 and CDR2 are WSHSY and SAAADI. For the CDR3, the DNA is TGCGCCAGCAGGGGGACTAGCCACCAAGAGACCCAGTACTTC. This gives the protein CASRGTSHQETQYF.

The rearrangement uses TRBV11-2 and TRBJ2-7; perhaps TRBD1 as D (5 bases). Germline V CDR1 and CDR2: SGHAT, FQNNGV. This CDR3 is 13 amino acids long. V gave up 4 bases and J gave up 1 base, with 8 bases separating them. DNA of the CDR3: TGTGCCAGCAGCTGGGGCACTTCCTACGAGCAGTACGTC. The encoded protein is CASSWGTSYEQYV.

The chain uses TRBV6-5 and TRBJ2-6; D gene unclear. CDR1 MNHEY and CDR2 SVGAGI come from the germline V gene. Trimming removed 8 bases at V and 0 bases at J, with 11 bases between. The CDR3 runs 15 residues. CDR3 DNA sequence: TGTGCCAGCTGCCTAGTGGGCTCTGGGGCCAACGTCCTGACTTTC. Its translation is CASCLVGSGANVLTF.

This clone was seen once. This chain connects TRBV25-1 to TRBJ1-1; D remains unclear. The CDR3 runs to 14 residues. CDR1 and CDR2 from the germline V gene are MGHDK and SYGVNS. V was cut by 2 bases and J by 5 bases, with 12 bases left in between. The CDR3 nucleotides are TGTGCCAGCAGTGAAGGTGGCAGGTGGACTGAAGCTTTCTTT. Amino acids: CASSEGGRWTEAFF.

This rearrangement joins TRBV11-2 to TRBJ2-7, with D possibly TRBD2 on 6 matching bases. Germline CDR1 reads SGHAT; CDR2 reads FQNNGV. The CDR3 runs to 13 residues. V lost 1 base and J 6 bases, leaving 10 bases between the germline ends. The CDR3 loop is CASSLAGLSEQYF. DNA for the CDR3: TGTGCCAGCAGCTTAGCGGGACTGAGCGAGCAGTACTTC.

The V gene is TRBV6-2 or TRBV6-3, the J gene TRBJ1-1; a weak D match, TRBD1 (5 bases). The CDR3 contains 14 residues. V lost 4 bases, J lost 5 bases, and 14 bases lay in between. CDR1 is MNHEY and CDR2 is SVGEGT in the germline V gene. The CDR3: CASSLAGGKTEAFF. CDR3 nucleotides: TGTGCCAGCAGTTTAGCCGGGGGTAAGACTGAAGCTTTCTTT.

The chain joins TRBV6-2 or TRBV6-3 to TRBJ2-1, with 10 bases identical to TRBD2. Trimming cost V 6 bases and J 0 bases; bases outside gene matches: 23. From germline, CDR1 is MNHEY and CDR2 SVGEGT. The CDR3 is 22 residues long. For the CDR3, the DNA is TGTGCCAGCAGCCGGGGGGGTGGAACTAGCGGGATTACCCTAGGCTCCTACAATGAGCAGTTCTTC. This gives the protein CASSRGGGTSGITLGSYNEQFF.

This clone was picked up a small number of times. This chain links TRBV10-1 with TRBJ2-3; 7 bases line up with TRBD2. V dropped 1 base and J dropped 2; count of bases not matched to a gene: 9. The CDR3 consists of 17 residues. Per germline, CDR1 WNHNN and CDR2 SYGVQD (reference sequence). As DNA, the CDR3 is TGCGCCAGCAGTGAGTTTGTTGGGGACTACCACACAGATACGCAGTATTTT. The encoded protein is CASSEFVGDYHTDTQYF.

This chain uses TRBV2 with TRBJ2-2, with D possibly matching TRBD2 (6 bases). Trimming pared 8 bases from V and 4 bases from J, leaving 20 bases between. The CDR3 spans 16 residues. The germline CDR1 and CDR2 sequences are SNHLY and FYNNEI. CDR3 DNA: TGTGCCAGCGTGGGTAGCGGACTCGCTGGCACCGGGGAGCTGTTTTTT. Amino acids: CASVGSGLAGTGELFF.

J is TRBJ1-2 and V is TRBV25-1; 10 bases are a match to TRBD1. V was pared by 6 bases and J by 5 bases, with 12 bases of the junction left unmatched. Germline assignment: CDR1 MGHDK and CDR2 SYGVNS. The CDR3 covers 16 residues. This CDR3 reads CASSKTGGSLTYGYTF. In DNA form, the CDR3 reads TGTGCCAGCAGCAAGACAGGGGGCTCTTTAACGTATGGCTACACCTTC.

The chain couples TRBV10-3 to TRBJ2-5, with TRBD1 matching over 10 bases. V trimming: 3 bases; J trimming: 5 bases; junction bases outside the gene matches: 6. The CDR3 length is 15 residues. Germline-derived CDR1 and CDR2 are ENHRY and SYGVKD. In DNA form, the CDR3 reads TGTGCCATCAGTGATAAGGGGACAGGGGATGAGACCCAGTACTTC. This gives the protein CAISDKGTGDETQYF.

This chain joins TRBV5-1 and TRBJ1-2; TRBD1 might be the D (6 bases). The CDR3 has 17 residues. The germline V gene has CDR1 SGHRS and CDR2 YFSETQ. V dropped 0 bases and J dropped 8 bases, with 23 bases sitting between them. CDR3 coding DNA: TGCGCCAGCAGCTTGGTATCGGGGGGCGCACCGATTGGGGGCTACACCTTC. Translating gives CASSLVSGGAPIGGYTF.

The rearrangement links TRBV2 to TRBJ1-1; D possibly corresponds to TRBD1 (6 bases). Trimming pared 7 bases from V and 3 bases from J, leaving 18 bases between. This CDR3 comprises 15 residues. Germline loops: CDR1 SNHLY, CDR2 FYNNEI. CDR3 region: CASNPDSRSDTEAFF. As DNA, the CDR3 is TGTGCCAGCAACCCGGACAGCCGGAGTGACACTGAAGCTTTCTTT.

The chain carries TRBV9 and TRBJ2-3, with 9 bases fitting TRBD1. J lost 4 bases, V lost 3 bases, and 9 bases had no gene match. The germline V gene encodes CDR1 SGDLS and CDR2 YYNGEE. CDR3 length: 16 amino acids. CDR3 nucleotide sequence: TGTGCCAGCAGCGACCGACAGGGGGAGAGCGCAGATACGCAGTATTTT. This codes for CASSDRQGESADTQYF.

This rearrangement joins TRBV6-5 to TRBJ2-3; possible D gene TRBD1, 6 bases. The CDR3 has 14 amino acids. Trimming took 7 bases from V and 0 from J, leaving 11 bases between them. The germline V gene has CDR1 MNHEY and CDR2 SVGAGI. The CDR3: CASTRDTSTDTQYF. The CDR3 DNA reads TGTGCCAGCACTCGGGACACAAGCACAGATACGCAGTATTTT.

CDR3 DNA: TGTGCCAGCAGCGACATCAGGGGAGAAAAACTGTTTTTT. Its translation: CASSDIRGEKLFF. V and J are TRBV9 and TRBJ1-4, with D possibly TRBD1 on 6 matching bases. V gave up 3 bases and J gave up 8 bases, with 11 bases separating them. The V gene's germline CDR1 is SGDLS and CDR2 YYNGEE. The CDR3 totals 13 residues. The variable domain in full, with the rest retrieved from reference TRBV9 and TRBJ1-4, is DSGVTQTPKHLITATGQRVTLRCSPRSGDLSVYWYQQSLDQGLQFLIQYYNGEERAKGNILERFSAQQFPDLHSELNLSSLELGDSALYFCASSDIRGEKLFFGSGTQLSVL.